This TCR beta chain stems from a study of T-cell reconstitution after alpha-beta-depleted transplantation in children. This clonotype was found many times. This CDR3 region has 13 residues. V lost 5 bases and J 2 bases, leaving 11 bases between the germline ends. Germline V gene sequence: CDR1 SGDLS, CDR2 YYNGEE. Unique molecular identifiers were incorporated when the TCRbeta library was constructed. MiXCR was run by TCRdb on the PCR reads, yielding one entry per CDR3 protein. The profile shows about half a million distinct CDR3 sequences, around an eighth of them singletons. The sequencing here drew on PBMCs from the stem cell graft donor, taken from the stem cell graft. This clonotype originated in a human donor who donated a stem cell graft to a child with combined immunodeficiency. The chain recombines TRBV9 with TRBJ2-7; possible D gene TRBD1, 6 bases. The CDR3 nucleotides read TGTGCCAGCAGTCGGTCAGGGGCCTACGAGCAGTACTTC. Residues: CASSRSGAYEQYF.